This is a list of T cell receptor beta chains from one sample in a study of blood T cell repertoires in COVID-19. Data came from immunoSEQ multiplex PCR; TCRdb stores just in-frame clones and leaves some out. The sample carries about 300,000 clones, 70% to 90% recorded once. Material: peripheral blood. These receptors were obtained from a man aged 18 to 30 with active or convalescent COVID-19. The CDR3 runs from the conserved cysteine through the conserved F or W. A D gene is named only where the DNA matches it firmly.

D gene	J gene	V gene	CDR3 protein	CDR3 DNA
-	TRBJ1-3	TRBV3-1/TRBV3-2	CASSRTAGNTIYF	TGTGCCAGCAGCCGGACAGCTGGAAACACCATATATTTT
TRBD1	TRBJ2-6	TRBV11-2	CASRLRDRVPSGANVLTF	TGTGCCAGCAGACTCCGGGACAGGGTACCCTCTGGGGCCAACGTCCTGACTTTC
-	TRBJ1-2	TRBV29-1	CSVENQGDYGYTF	TGCAGCGTTGAGAACCAGGGCGACTATGGCTACACCTTC
TRBD2	TRBJ2-1	TRBV5-1	CASSDGTSGGEQFF	TGCGCCAGCAGCGACGGGACTAGCGGGGGGGAGCAGTTCTTC
-	TRBJ2-5	TRBV3-1/TRBV3-2	CASSRQETQYF	TGTGCCAGCAGCCGCCAGGAGACCCAGTACTTC
TRBD2	TRBJ2-3	TRBV11-2	CASSPGQPGGYTQYF	TGTGCCAGCAGCCCCGGTCAACCCGGGGGGTATACGCAGTATTTT
TRBD1	TRBJ2-7	TRBV7-2	CASSRGRGQEQYF	TGTGCCAGCAGTCGCGGCAGGGGGCAAGAGCAGTACTTC
TRBD1	TRBJ2-2	TRBV4-1	CASSQVLGGALGELFF	TGCGCCAGCAGCCAAGTCTTAGGGGGCGCCTTAGGGGAGCTGTTTTTT
-	TRBJ1-2	TRBV5-4	CASSLARALPNYGYTF	TGTGCCAGCAGCTTGGCCAGGGCCCTTCCTAACTATGGCTACACCTTC
TRBD1	TRBJ2-7	TRBV12-3/TRBV12-4	CASSLAGTAEQYF	TGTGCCAGCAGTTTGGCCGGGACAGCCGAGCAGTACTTC
TRBD2	TRBJ2-7	TRBV6-5	CASSYLVSGVYEQYF	TGTGCCAGCAGTTACCTGGTTAGCGGGGTATACGAGCAGTACTTC
TRBD1	TRBJ1-1	TRBV13	CASSQDRGLGTEAFF	TGTGCCAGCAGCCAAGACAGGGGTCTAGGCACTGAAGCTTTCTTT
-	TRBJ1-1	TRBV7-9	CASRLKNTEAFF	TGTGCCAGCAGGCTAAAGAACACTGAAGCTTTCTTT
TRBD1	TRBJ1-2	TRBV7-6	CASSLAESPGQDYNYGYTF	TGTGCCAGCAGCTTAGCAGAATCTCCGGGACAGGATTATAACTATGGCTACACCTTC